This entry concerns a single T cell receptor beta chain. These data originate in a study of T cell changes during pregnancy in multiple sclerosis. The repertoire was sequenced with immunoSEQ multiplex PCR; TCRdb's copy has only in-frame clones and lacks some. Here the sample spans 20,000 to 25,000 clones, roughly 93% being singletons. Germline-derived CDR1 and CDR2 are MNHEY and SMNVEV (reference sequence). V shed 3 bases and J shed 6 bases, with 12 bases lying between them. The CDR3 is 13 amino acids. The sequencing used CD8+ T cells from peripheral blood mononuclear cells, collected in the third trimester of pregnancy. The V gene is TRBV27, the J gene TRBJ2-7; D call uncertain. The TCR sequence derives from a female donor with multiple sclerosis, enrolled in a pregnancy study. This chain's CDR3 is CASSFIGEGEQYF. DNA for the CDR3: TGTGCCAGCAGTTTCATTGGAGAAGGCGAGCAGTACTTC.